This TCR beta chain was captured in a study of cytomegalovirus exposure and HLA in healthy donors. General study results and limits: One later analysis reportedly identified an Asian-associated ancestry cluster that showed fewer N-insertions than the approximately 670-donor mean. Common viral pathogens seemed to be connected with several of the most significant clusters, according to a later analysis. Researchers left out some V segments, among them TRBV6-2 and TRBV6-3, as indistinguishable.

The CDR3 is made up of 15 amino acids. V was cut by 5 bases and J by 9 bases, with 20 bases left in between. CDR1 SGHTA and CDR2 FQGNSA come from the germline V gene. In the PCR, 60 Vbeta and 13 Jbeta primers were used. Study processing details: In a later analysis, the count reached tens of millions of unique TCR beta chains, with 8.5 million to 14 million shared. Profiling relied on immunoSEQ multiplex PCR, and the TCRdb table lists in-frame clones only, not all of them. That table furnishes V, J and clone size, whereas the DNA furnished D and trimming. The sample has about 160,000 clones, around 77% seen once; the top ten hold about 1.5%. This clone was counted only a few times. Its target is not known.

Specimen: PBMCs. V usage is TRBV7-2 and J usage is TRBJ1-5, with D tentatively TRBD1 (6 bases). This receptor was identified in a woman aged 25 to 39 in good health and CMV-seronegative. The CDR3, as DNA: TGTGCCAGCAGCCCAGGGACAACTCGGTTGGGGCCCCAGCATTTT. It is translated as CASSPGTTRLGPQHF.